The sequence of this T cell receptor beta chain was determined in a study of blood T cell repertoires in COVID-19. This CDR3 is 19 amino acids long. Germline V gene sequence: CDR1 MGHRA, CDR2 YSYEKL. J gave up 0 bases and V 4 bases, and 9 bases lay outside the gene matches. Method: immunoSEQ multiplex PCR; TCRdb's copy keeps in-frame clones and lacks some. This table holds some 300,000 clones, 85% to 95% found once. Sample: PBMCs or T cells enriched from blood (not recorded which). The source is a woman aged 25 to 39 who had been exposed to COVID-19. The gene calls are TRBV4-1 and TRBJ2-1, with TRBD2 matching over 13 bases. The DNA of the CDR3 is TGCGCCAGCAGCCCGTCAGGACTAGCGGGGGCAAGCTCCTACAATGAGCAGTTCTTC. Amino acids: CASSPSGLAGASSYNEQFF.